This TCR beta chain was identified in a study of a mutant IDH1 vaccine in newly diagnosed glioma. The wider study: Vaccination followed radiotherapy alone by 4-6 weeks, or accompanied temozolomide cycles. Treated patients had a mean age of about 40 years and a sex split that was roughly 60% male and roughly 38% female. The therapy given earlier, which was standard therapy, consisted of radiotherapy, temozolomide, or both, and most of the patients received both.

Clones were sequenced by immunoSEQ multiplex PCR, and TCRdb holds only the in-frame ones, with some missing. Of 30,000 or so clones in the sample, just under 80% were seen once. Worth noting for this clone: Its specificity is not known.

Time point of the sample: week 35, safety follow-up. Vaccinated patients received 300 ug of mutant IDH1 20-mer peptide per dose, with topical imiquimod. Patients carried new grade 3 or 4 IDH1-mutant astrocytomas lacking nuclear ATRX. Trimming left V 3 bases short and J 7 bases short, with 7 bases between. The germline gives CDR1 LNHNV, CDR2 YYDKDF (reference sequence). The CDR3 consists of 12 residues. V and J are TRBV15 and TRBJ2-1, with D unresolved. This TCR was sampled from a man between 40 and 49 years old with glioma. Some clones in this sample may be carry-over from other donors' samples. The input for sequencing was PBMCs, taken from a glioma patient whose treatment included an IDH1 peptide vaccine. The CDR3 sequence is CATSRGWNEQFF. The CDR3 DNA reads as TGTGCCACCAGCAGGGGGTGGAATGAGCAGTTCTTC. Supplemented by reference TRBV15 and TRBJ2-1, the full variable domain reads DAMVIQNPRYQVTQFGKPVTLSCSQTLNHNVMYWYQQKSSQAPKLLFHYYDKDFNNEADTPDNFQSRRPNTSFCFLDIRSPGLGDTAMYLCATSRGWNEQFFGPGTRLTVL.